The 18 T cell receptor beta chains below come from one sample, sequenced in a study of T cells in Graves' hyperthyroidism and ophthalmopathy. Regions amplified from RNA transcripts were the TCR beta CDR3 regions. During a first-round RT-PCR of the TCR CDR3, the HTBI primer set was used. TCRdb used MiXCR to reprocess the multiplex PCR reads, holding one entry per CDR3 protein. Of a few hundred thousand distinct CDR3 sequences in the sample, about a sixth are singletons; the top ten hold 15% to 18%. The specimen was blood. Source of these receptors: a woman in her forties with Graves' ophthalmopathy.

This clonotype was observed at least ten times. A read error is possible here, since a much larger clone lies one base away. The rearrangement links TRBV7-2 to TRBJ1-2, with 7 bases identical to TRBD1. Per germline, CDR1 SGHTA and CDR2 FQGNSA. The CDR3 has 13 amino acids. V was clipped by 5 bases and J by 6 bases; unmatched bases: 6. The DNA for the CDR3 is TGTGCCAGCAGCCCTGACAGGGACGATGGCTACACCTTC. Its translation: CASSPDRDDGYTF.

This clonotype was counted ten times or more. The CDR3 bases are TGTGCCAGCAGCTTATGGCGGCAAGAGACCCAGTACTTC. Protein: CASSLWRQETQYF. The V gene is TRBV7-9, the J gene TRBJ2-5; D remains unclear. V lost 2 bases to trimming and J lost 2 bases, with 6 bases between them. Looked up from germline, CDR1 is SEHNR and CDR2 is FQNEAQ (reference sequence). This CDR3 has 13 amino acids.

Ten or more counts support this clonotype. Germline and junction disagree at one end, which may indicate a read error. The J gene is TRBJ1-3, the V gene TRBV12-3 or TRBV12-4, with D perhaps TRBD1 (5 bases). The CDR3 consists of 14 residues. The CDR3 here is CASSPQGLGTTIYF. The CDR3 DNA is TGTGCCAGCAGTCCTCAGGGTCTTGGAACCACCATATATTTT.

This clonotype was recorded many times. The chain carries TRBV18 and TRBJ1-2; no reliable D call. The CDR3 consists of 14 residues. The germline V and J ends were trimmed by 0 bases and 4 bases, with 9 bases remaining between them. Germline V gene lookup returns CDR1 KGHSH and CDR2 LQKENI. CDR3 in amino acids: CASSPPERVYGYTF. The CDR3 DNA reads as TGTGCCAGCTCACCACCGGAACGAGTCTATGGCTACACCTTC. The full variable domain, completed using reference TRBV18 and TRBJ1-2, is NAGVMQNPRHLVRRRGQEARLRCSPMKGHSHVYWYRQLPEEGLKFMVYLQKENIIDESGMPKERFSAEFPKEGPSILRIQQVVRGDSAAYFCASSPPERVYGYTFGSGTRLTVV.

This clonotype occurred a few times. This chain uses TRBV12-3 or TRBV12-4 with TRBJ1-1; D not resolved. The CDR3 totals 14 residues. V dropped 5 bases and J dropped 4 bases, with 14 bases sitting between them. Here the CDR3 reads CASSPQEGITEAFF. CDR3 bases: TGTGCCAGCAGTCCCCAGGAGGGAATCACTGAAGCTTTCTTT.

This clonotype has a handful of counts. The chain links TRBV20-1 to TRBJ2-2; 8 nucleotides agree with TRBD2. CDR1 is DFQATT and CDR2 is SNEGSKA in the germline V gene (reference sequence). The V gene end was trimmed by 0 bases and the J gene end by 0 bases; junction bases not matched to a gene: 6. This CDR3 has 17 residues. The CDR3 loop is CSARDQAGASNTGELFF. For the CDR3, the DNA is TGCAGTGCTAGAGATCAAGCGGGAGCCTCGAACACCGGGGAGCTGTTTTTT.

This clonotype was found a few times. The rearrangement joins TRBV6-5 to TRBJ2-7; possibly TRBD2 for D (5 bases). The CDR3 consists of 13 residues. Germline loops: CDR1 MNHEY, CDR2 SVGAGI. V gave up 2 bases and J gave up 4 bases, with 9 bases separating them. CDR3 nucleotides: TGTGCCAGCAGTTACAGGGAGTGGTACGAGCAGTACTTC. The encoded protein is CASSYREWYEQYF.

There are many counts of this clonotype. A much more abundant neighbour one base away suggests this may be a read error. The conserved phenylalanine or tryptophan is not found at the CDR3 terminus, so this likely reflects a read error. The chain combines TRBV6-5 with TRBJ1-2; 8 bases line up with TRBD1. CDR3 length: 13 amino acids. Germline CDR1 reads MNHEY; CDR2 reads SVGAGI. V shed 4 bases and J 4 bases; nucleotides not matched to a gene: 2. The CDR3 nucleotides are TGTGCCAGCAGTTGGGACAGGTCCTATGGCTACACCGTC. This gives the protein CASSWDRSYGYTV.

This clonotype was seen a single time. The J gene is TRBJ1-5, the V gene TRBV6-2 or TRBV6-3; D is unresolved. Trimming removed 2 bases at V and 7 bases at J, with 12 bases between. The CDR3 sequence is 14 residues long. The germline CDR1 and CDR2 sequences are MNHEY and SVGEGT. The CDR3 bases are TGTGCCAGCAGTTACGCAAGGGAAGGGCAGCCCCAGCATTTT. As protein: CASSYAREGQPQHF.

This clonotype was recorded at least ten times. CDR3 in amino acids: CASRTSLSNTIYF. The CDR3 DNA follows: TGTGCCAGCAGAACGAGTTTGTCGAACACCATATATTTT. The chain employs TRBV12-3 or TRBV12-4 and TRBJ1-3; unclear D gene. V was clipped by 6 bases and J by 7 bases, with 13 bases between them. This CDR3 has 13 amino acids.

Ten or more counts support this clonotype. The J gene is TRBJ2-7, the V gene TRBV7-2, with 8 bases identical to TRBD1. CDR3 length: 15 amino acids. Per germline, CDR1 SGHTA and CDR2 FQGNSA. The J segment lost 3 bases and the V segment lost 2 bases, leaving 6 bases of the junction unmatched. The CDR3 protein is CASSLLGQGFYEQYF. CDR3 sequence (DNA): TGTGCCAGCAGCTTATTAGGACAGGGCTTCTACGAGCAGTACTTC.

The chain uses TRBV12-3 or TRBV12-4 and TRBJ1-5, with 11 bases matching TRBD1. J was trimmed by 9 bases and V by 3 bases; bases with no gene match: 7. There are 15 residues in the CDR3. CDR3 coding DNA: TGTGCCAGCAGTTTTAGAAGGACAGGGGGCTTGCCCCAGCATTTT. Amino acid sequence: CASSFRRTGGLPQHF.

This clonotype was detected many times. The V call is TRBV20-1, the J call TRBJ2-7, with 7 bases matching TRBD1. This CDR3 has 16 residues. Germline CDR1 is DFQATT and CDR2 is SNEGSKA (reference sequence). The V and J ends lost 6 bases and 5 bases, in that order; junction bases with no gene match: 19. CDR3 in DNA: TGCAGTGCCTCACGGAAGGACAGGACCCTACTCCACGAGCAGTACTTC. It is translated as CSASRKDRTLLHEQYF.

The table lists this clonotype with many counts. The chain couples TRBV6-2 or TRBV6-3 to TRBJ2-2; D tentatively reads TRBD1 or TRBD2 (5 bases each). CDR3 length: 12 amino acids. V was trimmed by 7 bases and J by 8 bases, leaving 11 bases between them. The germline V gene encodes CDR1 MNHEY and CDR2 SVGEGT. CDR3 nucleotide sequence: TGTGCCAGCATTAGAGGGGCGGGGGAGCTGTTTTTT. This translates into CASIRGAGELFF.

This clonotype was detected many times. This sequence joins TRBV20-1 and TRBJ2-5; D is unresolved. The CDR3 contains 15 residues. CDR1 and CDR2 (germline): DFQATT, SNEGSKA (reference sequence). V lost 6 bases to trimming and J lost 2 bases, with 19 bases between them. The CDR3 nucleotides are TGCAGTGCAACCAAAAGTCGTGTCTTACAAGAGACCCAGTACTTC. Encoded protein: CSATKSRVLQETQYF.

This clonotype was seen many times. The chain is built from TRBV6-2 or TRBV6-3 and TRBJ2-7; perhaps TRBD2 as D (6 bases). Germline assignment: CDR1 MNHEY and CDR2 SVGEGT. Trimming left V 6 bases short and J 7 bases short, with 19 bases between. This CDR3 is 14 amino acids long. The CDR3 nucleotides are TGTGCCAGCAGCCGGCCGGGAGAGCCTTCGGAGCAGTACTTC. Its translation: CASSRPGEPSEQYF.

This clonotype was detected only a few times. At one end the junction does not follow the germline gene, possibly because of a read error. The rearrangement uses TRBV30 and TRBJ1-2; no clear D gene. Per germline, CDR1 GTSNPN and CDR2 SVGIG (reference sequence). The CDR3 runs 13 residues. The CDR3 loop reads CAWSVLGAYDYTF. For the CDR3, the DNA is TGTGCCTGGAGTGTACTTGGCGCTTATGACTACACCTTC.

This clonotype has a count of ten or more. This chain connects TRBV20-1 to TRBJ2-2; no clear D gene. The germline gives CDR1 DFQATT, CDR2 SNEGSKA (reference sequence). This CDR3 is built from 14 residues. Deletions cut 0 bases from V and 5 bases from J, with 10 bases between. The CDR3 DNA reads TGCAGTGCTAGAGAGGATCGAAAGACCGGGGAGCTGTTTTTT. Amino acids: CSAREDRKTGELFF.